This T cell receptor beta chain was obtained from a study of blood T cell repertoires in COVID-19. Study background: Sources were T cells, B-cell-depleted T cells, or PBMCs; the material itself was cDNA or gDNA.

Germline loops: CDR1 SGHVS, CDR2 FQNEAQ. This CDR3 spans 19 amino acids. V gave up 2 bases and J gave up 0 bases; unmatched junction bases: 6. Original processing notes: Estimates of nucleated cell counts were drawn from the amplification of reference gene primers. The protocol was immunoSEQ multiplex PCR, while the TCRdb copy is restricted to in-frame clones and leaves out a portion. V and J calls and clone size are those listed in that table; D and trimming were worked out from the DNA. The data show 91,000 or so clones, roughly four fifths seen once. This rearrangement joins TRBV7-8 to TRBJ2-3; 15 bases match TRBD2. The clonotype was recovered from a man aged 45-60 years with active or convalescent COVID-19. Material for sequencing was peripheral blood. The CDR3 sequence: CASSLSGLAGGSSTDTQYF. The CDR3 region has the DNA TGTGCCAGCAGCTTATCGGGACTAGCGGGGGGCTCTAGCACAGATACGCAGTATTTT.